This TCR beta chain was documented in a study of blood T cell repertoires in COVID-19. Everyone who took part was about 18 to 90 years old, and they came from about two dozen US areas. Cohort placement rested on clinical history that participants reported themselves. Sequenced by immunoSEQ multiplex PCR; TCRdb stores in-frame clones only, minus some. This table holds about 320,000 clones, over 75% found once. Specimen: PBMCs or T cells enriched from blood (not recorded which). The receptor was isolated from a woman between 18 and 29 years old who had recovered from COVID-19.

CDR3: CASSQPEADTQYF. The CDR3 DNA follows: TGCGCCAGCAGCCAACCTGAGGCAGATACGCAGTATTTT. V usage is TRBV4-1 and J usage is TRBJ2-3; D not certain. This CDR3 comprises 13 residues. Deletions cut 2 bases from V and 4 bases from J, with 7 bases between. Germline assignment: CDR1 MGHRA and CDR2 YSYEKL.